These T cell receptor beta chains were read from a single sample in a study of OX40 agonist ivuxolimab in advanced cancers. Sequencing was performed with immunoSEQ multiplex PCR; in TCRdb, only in-frame clones are kept and a portion is missing. The sample consists of over 70,000 clones, approximately 87% of them appearing once. Source: CD4+ or CD8+ T cells sorted from blood, taken in a trial of the OX40 agonist ivuxolimab. The source of these receptors is an adult with an advanced solid tumor such as melanoma, head and neck, liver or kidney cancer. Both conserved end residues are part of each CDR3. The order of the fields is V gene, D gene, J gene, clone size, CDR3 protein, CDR3 DNA. D genes are given only for firm matches. Size tells how often a clone was seen (once, few, many) or the class of an expanded clone, and some rows leave it out.

V: TRBV21-1; D: -; J: TRBJ2-3; size: -; CDR3: CASSRSSGIRGTDTQYF; DNA: TGTGCCAGCAGTAGATCTAGCGGGATAAGGGGGACAGATACGCAGTATTTT
V: TRBV19; D: TRBD1; J: TRBJ1-6; size: few; CDR3: CASSDGQGNSPLHF; DNA: TGTGCCAGTAGTGACGGACAGGGTAATTCACCCCTCCACTTT
V: TRBV5-1; D: TRBD1; J: TRBJ1-1; size: -; CDR3: CASRLRGQGTEAFF; DNA: TGCGCCAGCAGGTTGAGGGGGCAGGGGACTGAAGCTTTCTTT
V: TRBV7-8; D: -; J: TRBJ1-4; size: few; CDR3: CASSPLSATNEKLFF; DNA: TGTGCCAGCAGCCCCCTGAGTGCAACTAATGAAAAACTGTTTTTT
V: TRBV9; D: -; J: TRBJ2-2; size: -; CDR3: CASSVVSGTGELFF; DNA: TGTGCCAGCAGCGTGGTGTCCGGGACCGGGGAGCTGTTTTTT
V: TRBV7-9; D: TRBD1; J: TRBJ1-2; size: -; CDR3: CASSLAEGQGSRYTF; DNA: TGTGCCAGCAGCTTAGCAGAGGGACAGGGCTCGCGCTACACCTTC
V: TRBV4-2; D: TRBD1; J: TRBJ1-2; size: -; CDR3: CASSQGDRVGYTF; DNA: TGTGCCAGCAGCCAAGGGGACAGGGTGGGCTACACCTTC
V: TRBV7-2; D: TRBD2; J: TRBJ2-1; size: -; CDR3: CASSEERRGGNEQFF; DNA: TGTGCCAGCAGCGAAGAACGGCGGGGGGGCAATGAGCAGTTCTTC
V: TRBV14; D: TRBD1; J: TRBJ1-4; size: -; CDR3: CASSQLGQINEKLFF; DNA: TGTGCCAGCAGCCAACTGGGACAGATTAATGAAAAACTGTTTTTT
V: TRBV6-5; D: -; J: TRBJ1-2; size: -; CDR3: CASSYSYRETYGYTF; DNA: TGTGCCAGCAGTTACTCCTACAGGGAGACCTATGGCTACACCTTC
V: TRBV7-9; D: -; J: TRBJ1-2; size: few; CDR3: CASSSEIYGYTF; DNA: TGTGCCAGCAGCTCCGAGATTTATGGCTACACCTTC
V: TRBV7-9; D: -; J: TRBJ2-2; size: -; CDR3: CASSLNSPGSGELFF; DNA: TGTGCCAGCAGCTTGAATAGTCCGGGATCCGGGGAGCTGTTTTTT
V: TRBV7-2; D: -; J: TRBJ2-7; size: -; CDR3: CASSLGVEQYF; DNA: TGTGCCAGCAGCTTAGGCGTCGAGCAGTACTTC
V: TRBV6-5; D: TRBD2; J: TRBJ2-1; size: -; CDR3: CASRLAGGYNEQFF; DNA: TGTGCCAGCAGACTAGCGGGGGGATACAATGAGCAGTTCTTC
V: TRBV5-8; D: TRBD1; J: TRBJ1-2; size: -; CDR3: CASSLGRQGGHGYTF; DNA: TGTGCCAGCAGCTTGGGGAGACAGGGGGGTCATGGCTACACCTTC
V: TRBV14; D: -; J: TRBJ1-2; size: -; CDR3: CASSQDRRAYGYTF; DNA: TGTGCCAGCAGCCAAGATCGCAGGGCTTATGGCTACACCTTC
V: TRBV6-5; D: -; J: TRBJ1-5; size: -; CDR3: CASSREGNQPQHF; DNA: TGTGCCAGCAGTCGAGAGGGGAATCAGCCCCAGCATTTT
V: TRBV29-1; D: TRBD2; J: TRBJ2-1; size: -; CDR3: CSIMGTKGHNEQFF; DNA: TGCAGTATTATGGGGACTAAGGGCCACAATGAGCAGTTCTTC
V: TRBV5-4; D: TRBD2; J: TRBJ2-7; size: -; CDR3: CASSPGLAGDEQYF; DNA: TGTGCCAGCAGCCCGGGACTAGCGGGAGACGAGCAGTACTTC
V: TRBV18; D: TRBD1; J: TRBJ1-5; size: -; CDR3: CASSPTGGVISNQPQHF; DNA: TGTGCCAGCTCACCAACAGGGGGGGTCATTAGCAATCAGCCCCAGCATTTT
V: TRBV2; D: -; J: TRBJ2-7; size: once; CDR3: CASRPPPWTSPSSYEQYF; DNA: TGTGCCAGCAGACCCCCCCCCTGGACGTCCCCGAGCTCCTACGAGCAGTACTTC
V: TRBV6-1; D: TRBD1; J: TRBJ2-7; size: -; CDR3: CATQGGQGPEQYF; DNA: TGTGCCACCCAAGGGGGACAGGGGCCCGAGCAGTACTTC
V: TRBV6-5; D: -; J: TRBJ1-2; size: -; CDR3: CASSDQRGAGYTF; DNA: TGTGCCAGCAGTGATCAGAGAGGGGCTGGCTACACCTTC
V: TRBV5-1; D: TRBD1; J: TRBJ2-7; size: once; CDR3: CASSVGQGTREQYF; DNA: TGCGCCAGCAGCGTGGGACAGGGAACGAGGGAGCAGTACTTC
V: TRBV7-9; D: -; J: TRBJ2-7; size: once; CDR3: CASSRGPPPYEQYF; DNA: TGTGCCAGCAGCCGCGGGCCCCCCCCCTACGAGCAGTACTTC
V: TRBV18; D: -; J: TRBJ2-2; size: -; CDR3: CASSPLDKPADTGELFF; DNA: TGTGCCAGCTCACCTTTGGACAAGCCGGCGGACACCGGGGAGCTGTTTTTT
V: TRBV5-1; D: -; J: TRBJ2-6; size: once; CDR3: CASSLGVGPIGSGANVLTF; DNA: TGCGCCAGCAGCTTGGGAGTGGGGCCCATAGGGTCTGGGGCCAACGTCCTGACTTTC
V: TRBV9; D: -; J: TRBJ2-3; size: -; CDR3: CASSVEGGSDTQYF; DNA: TGTGCCAGCAGCGTAGAAGGGGGATCGGATACGCAGTATTTT